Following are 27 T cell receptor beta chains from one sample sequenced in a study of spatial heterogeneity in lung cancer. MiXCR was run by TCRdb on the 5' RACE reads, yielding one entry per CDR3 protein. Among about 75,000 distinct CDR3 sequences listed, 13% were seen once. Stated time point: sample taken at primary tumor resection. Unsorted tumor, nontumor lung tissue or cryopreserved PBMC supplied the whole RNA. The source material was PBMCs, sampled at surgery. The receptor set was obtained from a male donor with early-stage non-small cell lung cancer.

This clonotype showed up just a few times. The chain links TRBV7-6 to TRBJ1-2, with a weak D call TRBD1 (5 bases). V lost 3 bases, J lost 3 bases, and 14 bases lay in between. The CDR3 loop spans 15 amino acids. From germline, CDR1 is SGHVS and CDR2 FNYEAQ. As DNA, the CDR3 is TGTGCCAGCAGCTTGGGACTTTCGAGGGACTATGGCTACACCTTC. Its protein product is CASSLGLSRDYGYTF.

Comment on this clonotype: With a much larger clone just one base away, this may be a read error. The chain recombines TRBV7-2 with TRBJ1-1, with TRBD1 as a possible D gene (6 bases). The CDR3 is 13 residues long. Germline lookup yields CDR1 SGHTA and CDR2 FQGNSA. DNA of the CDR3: TGTGCCAGCAGTTTTGACAGGAACACTGAAGCTATCTTT. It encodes CASSFDRNTEAIF.

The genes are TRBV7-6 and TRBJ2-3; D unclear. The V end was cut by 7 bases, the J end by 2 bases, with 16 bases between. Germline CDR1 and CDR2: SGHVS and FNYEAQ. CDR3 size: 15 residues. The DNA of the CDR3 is TGTGCCAGCACCCCGAATTCCGGCTCCACAGATACGCAGTATTTT. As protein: CASTPNSGSTDTQYF.

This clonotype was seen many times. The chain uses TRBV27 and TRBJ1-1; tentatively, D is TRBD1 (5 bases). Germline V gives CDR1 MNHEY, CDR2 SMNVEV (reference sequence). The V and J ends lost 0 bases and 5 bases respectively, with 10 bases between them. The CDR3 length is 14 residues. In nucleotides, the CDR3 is TGTGCCAGCAGTTTATCCTGGGGCTCGACTGAAGCTTTCTTT. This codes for CASSLSWGSTEAFF.

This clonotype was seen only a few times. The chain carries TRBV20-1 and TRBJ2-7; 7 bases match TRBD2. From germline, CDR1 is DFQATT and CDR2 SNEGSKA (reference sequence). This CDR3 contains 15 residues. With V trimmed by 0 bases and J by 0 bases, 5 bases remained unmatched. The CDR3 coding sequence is TGCAGTGCTAGAGATCTACTAGCGAGCTCCTACGAGCAGTACTTC. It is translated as CSARDLLASSYEQYF.

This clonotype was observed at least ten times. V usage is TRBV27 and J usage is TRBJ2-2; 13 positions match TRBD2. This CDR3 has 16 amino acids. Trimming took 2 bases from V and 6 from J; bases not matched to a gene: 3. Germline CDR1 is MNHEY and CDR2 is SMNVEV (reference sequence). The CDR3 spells CASSLTLAGGPGELFF. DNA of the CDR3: TGTGCCAGCAGTTTAACACTAGCGGGAGGGCCCGGGGAGCTGTTTTTT.

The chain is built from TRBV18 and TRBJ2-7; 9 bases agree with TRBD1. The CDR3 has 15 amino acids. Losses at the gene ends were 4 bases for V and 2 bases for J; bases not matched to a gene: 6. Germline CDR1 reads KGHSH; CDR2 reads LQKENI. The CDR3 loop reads CASSLSGTGTYEQYF. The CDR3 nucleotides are TGTGCCAGCTCACTTTCCGGGACAGGGACCTACGAGCAGTACTTC.

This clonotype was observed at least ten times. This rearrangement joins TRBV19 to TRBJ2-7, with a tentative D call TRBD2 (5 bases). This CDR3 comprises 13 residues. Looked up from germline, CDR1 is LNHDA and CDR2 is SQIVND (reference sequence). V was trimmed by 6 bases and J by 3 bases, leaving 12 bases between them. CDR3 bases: TGTGCCAGTAGGAAAGGAGGCGTCTACGAGCAGTACTTC. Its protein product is CASRKGGVYEQYF.

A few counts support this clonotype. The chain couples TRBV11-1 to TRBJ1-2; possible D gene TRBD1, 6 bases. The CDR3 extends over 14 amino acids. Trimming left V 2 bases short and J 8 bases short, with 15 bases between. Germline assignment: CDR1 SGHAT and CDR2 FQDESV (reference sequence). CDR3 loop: CASSLSSGVGGYTF. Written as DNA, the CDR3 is TGTGCCAGCAGCTTATCTTCAGGGGTAGGCGGCTACACCTTC.

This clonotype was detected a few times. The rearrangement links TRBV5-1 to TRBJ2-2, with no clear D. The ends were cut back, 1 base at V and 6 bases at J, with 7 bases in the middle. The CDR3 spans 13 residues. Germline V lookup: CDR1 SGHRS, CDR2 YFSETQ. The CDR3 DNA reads TGCGCCAGCAGCTTGAACCCGCCCGGGGAGCTGTTTTTT. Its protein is CASSLNPPGELFF.

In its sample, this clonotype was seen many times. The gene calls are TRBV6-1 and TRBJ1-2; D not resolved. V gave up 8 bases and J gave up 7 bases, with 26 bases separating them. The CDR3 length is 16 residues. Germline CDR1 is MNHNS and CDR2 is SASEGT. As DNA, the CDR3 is TGTGCCAGCGGATTTAGGCTTACCCCGCGACAAGTTGGCTACACCTTC. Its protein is CASGFRLTPRQVGYTF.

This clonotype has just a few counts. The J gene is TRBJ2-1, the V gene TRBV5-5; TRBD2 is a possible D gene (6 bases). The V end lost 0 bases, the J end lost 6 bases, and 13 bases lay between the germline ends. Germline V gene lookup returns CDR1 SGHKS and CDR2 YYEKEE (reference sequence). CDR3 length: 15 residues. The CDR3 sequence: CASSLAGVSSNEQFF. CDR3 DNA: TGTGCCAGCAGCTTGGCGGGAGTCAGTTCCAATGAGCAGTTCTTC.

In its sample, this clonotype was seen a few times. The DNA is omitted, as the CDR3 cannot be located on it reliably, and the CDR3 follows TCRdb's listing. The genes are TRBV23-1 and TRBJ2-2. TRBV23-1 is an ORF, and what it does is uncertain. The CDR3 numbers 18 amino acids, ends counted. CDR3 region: CAASSRWGTARTPGSCFF.

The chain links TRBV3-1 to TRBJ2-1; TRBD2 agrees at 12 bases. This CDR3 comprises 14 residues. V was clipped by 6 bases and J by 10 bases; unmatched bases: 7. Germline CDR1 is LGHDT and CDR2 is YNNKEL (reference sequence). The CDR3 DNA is TGTGCCAGCAGGACTAGCGGGAGCCGGGAAGAGCAGTTCTTC. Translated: CASRTSGSREEQFF.

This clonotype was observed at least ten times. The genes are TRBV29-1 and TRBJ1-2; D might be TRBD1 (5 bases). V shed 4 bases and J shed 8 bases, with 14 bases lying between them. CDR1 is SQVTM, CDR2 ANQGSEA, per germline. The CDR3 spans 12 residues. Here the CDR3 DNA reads TGCAGCGTTGGTGGGCAGGGATGGGGCTACACCTTC. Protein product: CSVGGQGWGYTF. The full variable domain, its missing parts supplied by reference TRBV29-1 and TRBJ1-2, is SAVISQKPSRDICQRGTSLTIQCQVDSQVTMMFWYRQQPGQSLTLIATANQGSEATYESGFVIDKFPISRPNLTFSTLTVSNMSPEDSSIYLCSVGGQGWGYTFGSGTRLTVV.

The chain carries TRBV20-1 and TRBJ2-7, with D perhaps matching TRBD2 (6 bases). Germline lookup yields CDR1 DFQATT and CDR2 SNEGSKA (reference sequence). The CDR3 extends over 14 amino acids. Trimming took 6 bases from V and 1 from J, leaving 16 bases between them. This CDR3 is CSASPPTSSYEQYF. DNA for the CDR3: TGCAGTGCAAGTCCCCCGACTAGTTCCTACGAGCAGTACTTC.

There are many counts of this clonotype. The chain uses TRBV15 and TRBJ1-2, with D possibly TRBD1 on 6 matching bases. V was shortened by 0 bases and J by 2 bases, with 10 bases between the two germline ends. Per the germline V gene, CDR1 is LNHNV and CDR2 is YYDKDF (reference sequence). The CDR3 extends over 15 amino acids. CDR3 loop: CATSRDRRGNYGYTF. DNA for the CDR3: TGTGCCACCAGCAGAGATCGAAGGGGGAACTATGGCTACACCTTC.

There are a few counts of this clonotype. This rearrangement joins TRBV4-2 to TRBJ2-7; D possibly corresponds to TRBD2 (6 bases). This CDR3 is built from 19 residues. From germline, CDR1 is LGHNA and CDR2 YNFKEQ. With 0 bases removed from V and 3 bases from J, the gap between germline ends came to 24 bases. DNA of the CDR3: TGTGCCAGCAGCCAAGAGTCCCCTTTCGGGGGAGGAATGAGCTACGAGCAGTACTTC. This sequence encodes CASSQESPFGGGMSYEQYF.

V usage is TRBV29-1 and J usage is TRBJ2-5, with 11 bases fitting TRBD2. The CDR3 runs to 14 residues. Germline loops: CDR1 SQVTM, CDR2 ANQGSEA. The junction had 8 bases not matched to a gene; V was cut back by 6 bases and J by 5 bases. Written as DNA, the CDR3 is TGCAGCGTGGGCCTAGCGGGAGGAAGTGAGACCCAGTACTTC. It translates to CSVGLAGGSETQYF.

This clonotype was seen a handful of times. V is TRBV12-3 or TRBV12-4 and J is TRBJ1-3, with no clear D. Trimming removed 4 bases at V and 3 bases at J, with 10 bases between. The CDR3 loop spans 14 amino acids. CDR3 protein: CASSSSGLGNTIYF. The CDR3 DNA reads TGTGCCAGCAGTTCATCGGGTCTTGGAAACACCATATATTTT.

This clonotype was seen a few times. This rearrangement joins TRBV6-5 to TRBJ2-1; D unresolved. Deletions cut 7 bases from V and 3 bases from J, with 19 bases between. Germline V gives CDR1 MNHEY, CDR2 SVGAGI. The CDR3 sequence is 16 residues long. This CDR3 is CASTPHLRMGYNEQFF. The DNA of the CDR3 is TGTGCCAGCACCCCCCACTTGAGGATGGGCTACAATGAGCAGTTCTTC.

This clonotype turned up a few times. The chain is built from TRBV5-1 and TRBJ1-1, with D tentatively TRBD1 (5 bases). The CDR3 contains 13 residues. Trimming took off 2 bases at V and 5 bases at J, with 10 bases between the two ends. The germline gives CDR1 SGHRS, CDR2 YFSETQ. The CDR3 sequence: CASSFGTFTEAFF. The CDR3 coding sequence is TGCGCCAGCAGCTTCGGGACGTTTACTGAAGCTTTCTTT. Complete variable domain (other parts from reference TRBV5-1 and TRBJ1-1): KAGVTQTPRYLIKTRGQQVTLSCSPISGHRSVSWYQQTPGQGLQFLFEYFSETQRNKGNFPGRFSGRQFSNSRSEMNVSTLELGDSALYLCASSFGTFTEAFFGQGTRLTVV.

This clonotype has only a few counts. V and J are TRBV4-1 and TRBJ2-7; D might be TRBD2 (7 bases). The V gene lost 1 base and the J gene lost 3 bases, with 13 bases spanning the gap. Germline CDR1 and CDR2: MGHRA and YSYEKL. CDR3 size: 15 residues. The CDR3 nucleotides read TGCGCCAGCAGCCAAGCAGCCGGGGGGCTCTACGAGCAGTACTTC. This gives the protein CASSQAAGGLYEQYF.

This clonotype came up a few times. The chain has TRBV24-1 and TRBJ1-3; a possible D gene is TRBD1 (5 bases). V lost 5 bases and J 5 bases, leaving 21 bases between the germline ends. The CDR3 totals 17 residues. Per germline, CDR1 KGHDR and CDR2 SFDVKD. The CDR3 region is CATSVIWTRDRRNTIYF. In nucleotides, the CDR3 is TGTGCCACCAGTGTAATCTGGACCAGGGATCGCAGAAACACCATATATTTT.

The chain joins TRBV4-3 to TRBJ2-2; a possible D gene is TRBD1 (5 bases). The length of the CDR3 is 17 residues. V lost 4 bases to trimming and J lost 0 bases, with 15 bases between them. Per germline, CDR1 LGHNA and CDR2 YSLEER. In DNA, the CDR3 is TGCGCCAGCAGCCCAGATAGATGGACACCGAACACCGGGGAGCTGTTTTTT. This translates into CASSPDRWTPNTGELFF.

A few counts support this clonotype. This chain's CDR3 is CASSLALLGNEQFF. DNA of the CDR3: TGTGCCAGCAGCTTAGCGCTACTAGGGAATGAGCAGTTCTTC. The chain carries TRBV11-1 and TRBJ2-1; tentative D call: TRBD2 (5 bases). Germline CDR1 reads SGHAT; CDR2 reads FQDESV (reference sequence). This CDR3 has 14 residues. With 0 bases removed from V and 7 bases from J, the gap between germline ends came to 10 bases.

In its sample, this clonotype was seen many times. The CDR3: CASSTYGTGDEKLFF. The DNA for the CDR3 is TGTGCCAGCAGTACTTATGGGACAGGGGATGAAAAACTGTTTTTT. This chain connects TRBV6-5 to TRBJ1-4; 10 nucleotides line up with TRBD1. The CDR3 spans 15 residues. J gave up 6 bases and V 5 bases, and 6 bases lay outside the gene matches. Germline values: CDR1 MNHEY, CDR2 SVGAGI.